This entry lists 32 T cell receptor beta chains sequenced from one sample in a study of tissue T cells after allogeneic stem cell transplantation. TCRdb's copy holds only in-frame clones and misses some; the assay was immunoSEQ multiplex PCR. The profile shows about 48,000 clones, around 69% of them singletons. The specimen sequenced was sorted cells pooled from one or two spleens. These receptors originate from a pool of C57BL/6 mice in good health.

About this clone: The genes and germline here are from mouse. With the read ending 1 residue before the CDR3 end, the germline J gene is used to fill in that end. The chain employs TRBV14 and TRBJ2-4; 9 positions match TRBD1. The CDR3 totals 16 residues. Looked up from germline, CDR1 is SGHDT and CDR2 is FRDEAV. With 0 bases clipped from V and 0 bases from J, the junction kept 2 bases outside the gene matches. CDR3 region: CASSFYRGRSQNTLYF. The CDR3 DNA, read in part, is TGTGCCAGCAGTTTCTACAGGGGGCGCAGTCAAAACACCTTGTAC.

As concerns this clone: Germline and genes here are mouse. The read ends 1 residue before the CDR3 terminus; that terminus is restored from the germline J gene. V gene TRBV14 combines with J gene TRBJ1-5; 10 positions match TRBD1. Germline values: CDR1 SGHDT, CDR2 FRDEAV. V gave up 5 bases and J gave up 2 bases; unmatched junction bases: 4. The CDR3 consists of 15 residues. The CDR3 region is CASSDRGRDNQAPLF. CDR3 DNA (partial): TGTGCCAGCAGCGACAGGGGGCGGGACAACCAGGCTCCGCTT.

Remarks on this clone: Gene names and germline match the mouse. The CDR3 extends 1 residue past the end of the read, so its final part is completed from the germline J gene. This sequence joins TRBV1 and TRBJ2-5; D gene uncertain. The CDR3 length is 13 residues. Germline V gene lookup returns CDR1 NSQYPW and CDR2 LRSPGD (reference sequence). V dropped 3 bases and J dropped 1 base, with 5 bases sitting between them. Incomplete CDR3 DNA: TGCACCTGCAGTGCCGGGGACCAAGACACCCAGTAC. Translated: CTCSAGDQDTQY. The whole CDR3 region reads CTCSAGDQDTQYF.

A note on this clone: Gene names are mouse gene names. From the germline J gene comes the end of the CDR3, since the read stops 1 residue before it. The chain recombines TRBV31 with TRBJ1-1, with TRBD1 as a possible D gene (6 bases). In germline, CDR1 is GKSSPN, CDR2 SITVG. The CDR3 is made up of 13 amino acids. Trimming took 0 bases from V and 4 from J, leaving 9 bases between them. CDR3 residues: CAWSLGGSTEVFF. The DNA read from the CDR3 is TGTGCCTGGAGTCTAGGGGGGAGCACAGAAGTCTTC.

As to this clone: These gene names are mouse names. Sequencing ends 1 residue short of the CDR3 end; the germline J gene provides the rest. The V gene is TRBV13-3, the J gene TRBJ2-7; 7 bases map to TRBD2. The junction had 3 bases not matched to a gene; V was cut back by 3 bases and J by 0 bases. Germline V gene data show CDR1 as NNHDY and CDR2 as SYVADS. This CDR3 comprises 14 residues. The CDR3 loop is CASSVRGGSYEQYF. Incomplete CDR3 DNA: TGTGCCAGCAGTGTTCGGGGGGGCTCCTATGAACAGTAC.

Regarding this clone: Gene names and germline refer to mouse. The CDR3 end is not reached by the read, which stops 1 residue before it; the germline J gene fills it in. The rearrangement uses TRBV23 and TRBJ1-1. This CDR3 has 13 residues. CDR1 is KGHTA, CDR2 FQNQQP, per germline. CDR3 DNA, as far as it was read: TGCTCCAGCAGTGGGTCCCCACGTACAGAAGTCTTC. Translating it yields CSSSGSPRTEVF. The CDR3 in its entirety is CSSSGSPRTEVFF.

This clone appeared a single time. Mouse gene names and germline throughout. The sequenced CDR3 bases are TGTGCCAGCAGCCAAGGCAGAACAAACACCGGGCAGCTCTAC. This sequence encodes CASSQGRTNTGQLY. The entire CDR3 protein is CASSQGRTNTGQLYF. The chain employs TRBV2 and TRBJ2-2; D call uncertain. With the read ending 1 residue before the CDR3 end, the germline J gene is used to fill in that end. The length of the CDR3 is 15 residues. The germline gives CDR1 LGHNA, CDR2 YSYQKL. V was cut by 1 base and J by 0 bases, with 6 bases left in between.

In the case of this clone: The gene names given are mouse names. With the read ending 1 residue before the CDR3 end, the germline J gene is used to fill in that end. The V call is TRBV12-1, the J call TRBJ2-1, with 12 bases matching TRBD2. The CDR3 has 15 residues. CDR1 is SGHSN and CDR2 is HYEKVE in the germline V gene. The V and J ends lost 2 bases and 6 bases, in that order; junction bases with no gene match: 4. The CDR3 here is CASSPGTGGIAEQFF. The CDR3 DNA, read in part, is TGTGCCAGCTCTCCCGGGACTGGGGGGATTGCTGAGCAGTTC.

A note on this clone: All gene names here are mouse names. With the read ending 1 residue before the CDR3 end, the germline J gene is used to fill in that end. The chain links TRBV13-2 to TRBJ2-1; TRBD2 agrees at 9 bases. Germline CDR1 and CDR2: NNHNN and SYGAGS (reference sequence). This CDR3 region has 15 residues. V was pared by 3 bases and J by 2 bases, with 3 bases of the junction left unmatched. CDR3 DNA (partial): TGTGCCAGCGGTGGTGACTGGGGGTACTATGCTGAGCAGTTC. Residues: CASGGDWGYYAEQF. Given in full, the CDR3 is CASGGDWGYYAEQFF.

A note on this clone: Gene names denote mouse genes. The read ends 1 residue shy of where the CDR3 ends; the end is completed using the germline J gene. The gene calls are TRBV31 and TRBJ2-3; no definite D call. The germline V gene encodes CDR1 GKSSPN and CDR2 SITVG. This CDR3 has 14 residues. Trimming left V 1 base short and J 0 bases short, with 8 bases between. The part of the CDR3 DNA that was read is TGTGCCTGGAGTCCGGGTTCTAGTGCAGAAACGCTGTAT. Protein sequence: CAWSPGSSAETLY. The CDR3 as a whole reads CAWSPGSSAETLYF.

Worth noting for this clone: The genes are named according to mouse. The read ends 1 residue early relative to the CDR3; the germline J gene fills the gap. The chain carries TRBV3 and TRBJ1-4; no definite D call. The CDR3 loop spans 14 amino acids. Germline loops: CDR1 SNHLY, CDR2 FYNGKV (reference sequence). Deletions cut 2 bases from V and 1 base from J, with 5 bases between. The CDR3 loop is CASSLTASNERLFF. CDR3 DNA (partial): TGTGCCAGCAGCTTAACAGCTTCCAACGAAAGATTATTT.

Comments on this clone: Any gene name here is a mouse gene name. With the read ending 1 residue before the CDR3 end, the germline J gene is used to fill in that end. The rearrangement joins TRBV14 to TRBJ2-3; D not resolved. CDR1 is SGHDT, CDR2 FRDEAV, per germline. This CDR3 is 16 amino acids long. Between the trimmed V and J ends, which lost 3 bases and 0 bases, there was a span of 14 bases. CDR3 loop: CASSSLDGSSAETLYF. CDR3 bases read: TGTGCCAGCAGTTCCCTCGACGGATCTAGTGCAGAAACGCTGTAT. The full variable domain, its missing parts supplied by reference TRBV14 and TRBJ2-3, is EAGVTQSPRYAVLQEGQAVSFWCDPISGHDTLYWYQQPRDQGPQLLVYFRDEAVIDNSQLPSDRFSAVRPKGTNSTLKIQSAKQGDTATYLCASSSLDGSSAETLYFGSGTRLTVL.

Turning to this clone: Mouse germline and gene names are used. Read coverage stops 1 residue before the CDR3 terminus; the germline J gene supplies the remainder. This chain joins TRBV13-1 and TRBJ2-1, with 9 bases that match TRBD2. The CDR3 extends over 17 amino acids. The V and J ends lost 5 bases and 3 bases, in that order; junction bases with no gene match: 12. Germline loops: CDR1 NSHNY, CDR2 SYGAGN. The sequenced CDR3 bases are TGTGCCAGCAGGGATCCCCCGACTGGGGGTCTCTATGCTGAGCAGTTC. This encodes CASRDPPTGGLYAEQF. In full, the CDR3 reads CASRDPPTGGLYAEQFF.

As concerns this clone: Genes and germline come from the mouse. The read ends 1 residue before the CDR3 terminus; that terminus is restored from the germline J gene. The genes are TRBV24 and TRBJ2-1; the D is unclear. This CDR3 spans 15 amino acids. CDR1 is KGHTA and CDR2 is FRNEEI in the germline V gene. Trimming left V 0 bases short and J 2 bases short, with 8 bases between. The covered CDR3 bases are TGTGCCAGCAGTCTGTATAAAGTTTACTATGCTGAGCAGTTC. Translated: CASSLYKVYYAEQF. The full CDR3 protein is CASSLYKVYYAEQFF.

As regards this clone: All gene names here are mouse names. The read terminates 1 residue before the CDR3 end, so the remaining end is supplied by the germline J gene. V and J are TRBV2 and TRBJ1-4; 8 bases are a match to TRBD1. Germline CDR1 reads LGHNA; CDR2 reads YSYQKL. The CDR3 covers 15 residues. Trimming took 3 bases from V and 3 from J; bases not matched to a gene: 3. The CDR3 bases that were read are TGTGCCAGCAGCCAGAGACAGGGGCCCAACGAAAGATTATTT. This codes for CASSQRQGPNERLF. The complete CDR3 protein is CASSQRQGPNERLFF. The whole variable domain, filled in from reference TRBV2 and TRBJ1-4, reads DPKIIQKPKYLVAVTGSEKILICEQYLGHNAMYWYRQSAKKPLEFMFSYSYQKLMDNQTASSRFQPQSSKKNHLDLQITALKPDDSATYFCASSQRQGPNERLFFGHGTKLSVL.

A word on this clone: Gene names and germline match the mouse. Read coverage stops 1 residue before the CDR3 terminus; the germline J gene supplies the remainder. The chain uses TRBV4 and TRBJ1-1; TRBD1 matches at 8 bases. V shed 3 bases and J 3 bases; nucleotides not matched to a gene: 3. CDR3 length equals 14 residues. CDR1 is LGHDT, CDR2 YNNKQL, per germline (reference sequence). The part of the CDR3 DNA that was read is TGTGCCAGCAGCTACACAGGGGGGGACACAGAAGTCTTC. It encodes CASSYTGGDTEVF. The whole CDR3 sequence reads CASSYTGGDTEVFF. The whole variable domain, filled in from reference TRBV4 and TRBJ1-1, reads ETAVFQTPNYHVTQVGNEVSFNCKQTLGHDTMYWYKQDSKKLLKIMFSYNNKQLIVNETVPRRFSPQSSDKAHLNLRIKSVEPEDSAVYLCASSYTGGDTEVFFGKGTRLTVV.

About this clone: The genes are named according to mouse. The observed sequence ends 1 residue before the CDR3 terminus, with the missing tail filled in from the germline J gene. V and J are TRBV13-2 and TRBJ1-5, with 8 bases fitting TRBD1. In germline, CDR1 is NNHNN, CDR2 SYGAGS (reference sequence). The CDR3 extends over 13 amino acids. V was pared by 3 bases and J by 5 bases, with 1 base of the junction left unmatched. The CDR3 DNA, read in part, is TGTGCCAGCGGTGTGACAGGGGACCAGGCTCCGCTT. Encoded protein: CASGVTGDQAPL. The whole CDR3 protein is CASGVTGDQAPLF.

Remarks on this clone: Any gene name here is a mouse gene name. The read halts 1 residue ahead of the CDR3 end, with the missing end drawn from the germline J gene. V is TRBV12-1 and J is TRBJ2-2; D possibly matches TRBD1 or TRBD2 (6 bases each). Germline CDR1 SGHSN, CDR2 HYEKVE. Trimming cost V 0 bases and J 4 bases, with 11 bases left between them. The CDR3 covers 15 residues. The CDR3 bases that were read are TGTGCCAGCTCTCTCCCGGGGGCGATCACCGGGCAGCTCTAC. The encoded protein is CASSLPGAITGQLY. The full-length CDR3 reads as CASSLPGAITGQLYF.

As regards this clone: Any gene name here is a mouse gene name. The read finishes 1 residue shy of the CDR3 end, and the germline J gene is used to complete it. The chain links TRBV5 to TRBJ1-4; possible D gene TRBD1, 6 bases. Germline V lookup: CDR1 LGHNA, CDR2 YNLKQL (reference sequence). The CDR3 has 16 amino acids. The V end was cut by 0 bases, the J end by 0 bases, with 8 bases between. CDR3 DNA (partial): TGTGCCAGCAGCCAAGATGGGGACATTTCCAACGAAAGATTATTT. Translation gives CASSQDGDISNERLF. The entire CDR3 protein is CASSQDGDISNERLFF.

On this clone itself: Gene names follow the mouse nomenclature. The read finishes 1 residue shy of the CDR3 end, and the germline J gene is used to complete it. The chain has TRBV19 and TRBJ1-1, with D tentatively TRBD1 (5 bases). Germline V CDR1 and CDR2: FNHDT, SITEND (reference sequence). Trimming took 1 base from V and 3 from J, leaving 10 bases between them. The CDR3 has 14 residues. CDR3 bases read: TGTGCCAGCAGTATACCAGGGAAGCACACAGAAGTCTTC. Translated, it gives CASSIPGKHTEVF. The entire CDR3 protein reads CASSIPGKHTEVFF.

About this clone: Mouse gene names apply. The read gets to within 1 residue of the CDR3 end, and the germline J gene fills in the rest. This chain links TRBV13-2 with TRBJ2-2, with 10 bases matching TRBD1. Looked up from germline, CDR1 is NNHNN and CDR2 is SYGAGS (reference sequence). The CDR3 is 15 amino acids. After removal of 5 bases from V and 4 bases from J, the junction contained 5 bases not matched to a gene. The covered CDR3 bases are TGTGCCAGCGGACACCGGGACAGGGGCACCGGGCAGCTCTAC. Amino acid sequence: CASGHRDRGTGQLY. The complete CDR3 reads CASGHRDRGTGQLYF.

Regarding this clone: Genes and germline come from the mouse. The sequenced CDR3 bases are TGTGCCAGCAGTACCCTCTCCGGGACAGATTTTTCCAACGAAAGATTATTT. Translated, it gives CASSTLSGTDFSNERLF. The whole CDR3 sequence reads CASSTLSGTDFSNERLFF. The V call is TRBV19, the J call TRBJ1-4, with 7 positions matching TRBD1. The sequence runs out 1 residue before the end of the CDR3; the remainder is reconstructed from the germline J gene. Germline V gives CDR1 FNHDT, CDR2 SITEND (reference sequence). The ends lost 3 bases at V and 0 bases at J; junction bases unmatched: 11. The CDR3 contains 18 residues.

As to this clone: Gene names and germline match the mouse. The read ends 1 residue early relative to the CDR3; the germline J gene fills the gap. This chain links TRBV2 with TRBJ2-1; possibly TRBD2 for D (6 bases). The germline gives CDR1 LGHNA, CDR2 YSYQKL. There are 15 residues in the CDR3. V lost 0 bases, J lost 0 bases, and 6 bases lay in between. CDR3 region: CASSQEGGNYAEQFF. The CDR3 DNA, read in part, is TGTGCCAGCAGCCAAGAGGGGGGTAACTATGCTGAGCAGTTC.

Of note for this clone: The listed genes are named as in mouse. The CDR3 end falls 1 residue outside the read, so it is completed with the germline J gene. The chain joins TRBV12-2 to TRBJ1-6, with a tentative D call TRBD1 (6 bases). TRBJ1-6 carries the ORF label, with uncertain function. The CDR3 runs to 15 residues. Trimming removed 2 bases at V and 3 bases at J, with 10 bases between. Germline loops: CDR1 SGHLS, CDR2 HYDKME. This chain's CDR3 is CASSPRTVYNSPLYF. The DNA read from the CDR3 is TGTGCCAGCTCTCCAAGGACAGTCTATAATTCGCCCCTCTAC.

As to this clone: Mouse gene names apply. The read terminates 1 residue before the CDR3 end, so the remaining end is supplied by the germline J gene. The J gene is TRBJ1-1, the V gene TRBV20; 8 bases line up with TRBD1. Germline loops: CDR1 GFQATS, CDR2 STVNSAI. This CDR3 is built from 12 residues. Trimming removed 5 bases from V and 4 bases from J; junction bases left unmatched: 3. The CDR3 DNA, read in part, is TGTGGTGCTTACAGGGGGACCACAGAAGTCTTC. Translation: CGAYRGTTEVF. The whole CDR3 sequence reads CGAYRGTTEVFF.

Points on this clone: The genes and germline here are from mouse. With the read ending 1 residue before the CDR3 end, the germline J gene is used to fill in that end. The genes are TRBV19 and TRBJ2-2; 10 bases are shared with TRBD1. The V segment lost 4 bases and the J segment 4 bases; nucleotides outside the gene matches: 4. The germline gives CDR1 FNHDT, CDR2 SITEND (reference sequence). This CDR3 is built from 15 residues. The sequenced part of the CDR3 DNA is TGTGCCAGCAGTCGGGACAGGGGTGGCACCGGGCAGCTCTAC. It yields the protein CASSRDRGGTGQLY. From start to end, the CDR3 is CASSRDRGGTGQLYF.

Points on this clone: Mouse names are used for the genes. The read ends 1 residue early relative to the CDR3; the germline J gene fills the gap. The V call is TRBV31, the J call TRBJ2-1; a weak D match, TRBD2 (6 bases). The CDR3 is 15 amino acids. V was trimmed by 0 bases and J by 3 bases, leaving 12 bases between them. Looked up from germline, CDR1 is GKSSPN and CDR2 is SITVG. Partial CDR3 DNA: TGTGCCTGGAGTCTAGAATCGGGGGGCTATGCTGAGCAGTTC. This translates into CAWSLESGGYAEQF. In full, the CDR3 reads CAWSLESGGYAEQFF.

As to this clone: Gene names denote mouse genes. From the germline J gene comes the end of the CDR3, since the read stops 1 residue before it. J is TRBJ2-3 and V is TRBV16; 12 bases are a match to TRBD2. The germline V gene has CDR1 SGHSA and CDR2 FRNQAP. V dropped 5 bases and J dropped 1; count of bases not matched to a gene: 4. This CDR3 spans 16 amino acids. The part of the CDR3 DNA that was read is TGTGCAAGCAGCCTCGACTGGGGGGGCGGTGCAGAAACGCTGTAT. Amino acid sequence: CASSLDWGGGAETLY. The whole CDR3 region reads CASSLDWGGGAETLYF.

About this clone: Genes and germline are mouse. Read sequence stops 1 residue before the CDR3 end, and the germline J gene provides the missing end. This chain connects TRBV20 to TRBJ1-4; D unresolved. V lost 3 bases and J lost 0, with 5 bases in between. The CDR3 is 13 amino acids. Germline CDR1 and CDR2: GFQATS and STVNSAI. The covered CDR3 bases are TGTGGTGCTAGTCCCCTTTCCAACGAAAGATTATTT. Translation: CGASPLSNERLF. The whole CDR3 is CGASPLSNERLFF.

Concerning this clone: Genes and germline come from the mouse. The read comes to an end 1 residue before the CDR3 does, leaving the germline J gene to fill in the end. The V call is TRBV13-3, the J call TRBJ1-4; D is possibly TRBD1 (6 bases). Germline lookup yields CDR1 NNHDY and CDR2 SYVADS. V was shortened by 5 bases and J by 2 bases, with 10 bases between the two germline ends. The CDR3 loop spans 14 amino acids. Partial CDR3 DNA: TGTGCCAGCAGGGACAGAAGGTCCAACGAAAGATTATTT. Translating it yields CASRDRRSNERLF. In full, the CDR3 reads CASRDRRSNERLFF.

This clone was detected only a few times. These gene names are mouse names. Read data end 1 residue before the CDR3 end; the end is taken from the germline J gene. This chain uses TRBV2 with TRBJ1-4; D is undetermined. The CDR3 totals 14 residues. Germline V gene sequence: CDR1 LGHNA, CDR2 YSYQKL. V gave up 0 bases and J gave up 4 bases, with 6 bases separating them. The CDR3 reads CASSQDRRNERLFF. The CDR3 DNA, read in part, is TGTGCCAGCAGCCAAGACCGACGCAACGAAAGATTATTT.

Note on this clone: These gene names are mouse names. The missing CDR3 end, 1 residue past where the read stops, is filled in from the germline J gene. The J gene is TRBJ1-1, the V gene TRBV13-2; the D is unclear. V lost 0 bases and J lost 6, with 6 bases in between. The CDR3 contains 12 residues. Germline assignment: CDR1 NNHNN and CDR2 SYGAGS (reference sequence). Partial CDR3 DNA: TGTGCCAGCGGTGATGGAGGGTCAGAAGTCTTC. It yields the protein CASGDGGSEVF. The full CDR3 protein reads CASGDGGSEVFF.